A selection of T cell receptor beta chains follows, all from one sample in a study of T cell responses to AZD1222 COVID-19 vaccine. Repertoires were generated with immunoSEQ multiplex PCR, while TCRdb's copy carries only in-frame clones and drops some. The sample lists around 140,000 clones, about 93% occurring once. The sample was peripheral blood, taken on day 0 of AZD1222 vaccination. Source of these receptors: an adult in good health. CDR3s include the opening cysteine and the closing phenylalanine or tryptophan. D genes are given only for firm matches. The listing skips clone size in some rows; elsewhere it reads once, few, many or a size class.

length: 13; V: TRBV19; size: NA; D: NA; J: TRBJ2-1; DNA: TGTGCCAGTAGTGCGGGACTTATCAATGAGCAGTTCTTC; CDR3: CASSAGLINEQFF
length: 15; V: TRBV18; size: NA; D: TRBD2; J: TRBJ2-2; DNA: TGTGCCAGCTCACCGGGACTAGGAGAATCCGGGGAGCTGTTTTTT; CDR3: CASSPGLGESGELFF
length: 14; V: TRBV2; size: NA; D: NA; J: TRBJ2-1; DNA: TGTGCCACCCGGCGGCTTCGAGCCCGGATAGGGCAGTTCTTC; CDR3: CATRRLRARIGQFF
length: 14; V: TRBV2; size: NA; D: TRBD2; J: TRBJ2-5; DNA: TGTGCCAGCAGTGAACGGCAGGGAGGGGAGACCCAGTACTTC; CDR3: CASSERQGGETQYF
length: 11; V: TRBV29-1; size: NA; D: NA; J: TRBJ1-1; DNA: TGCAGCGTTGACAGGGACACTGAAGCTTTCTTT; CDR3: CSVDRDTEAFF
length: 17; V: TRBV18; size: NA; D: TRBD2; J: TRBJ2-5; DNA: TGTGCCAGCTCACCGGTCCTTAGCGGGGGGGCCAGAGAGACCCAGTACTTC; CDR3: CASSPVLSGGARETQYF
length: 14; V: TRBV11-2; size: NA; D: TRBD1; J: TRBJ2-7; DNA: TGTGCCAGCAGCTTAACGACAGGGAACTACGAGCAGTACTTC; CDR3: CASSLTTGNYEQYF
length: 14; V: TRBV9; size: once; D: NA; J: TRBJ1-1; DNA: TGTGCCAGCAGCGTCGACAGGTTGAACACTGAAGCTTTCTTT; CDR3: CASSVDRLNTEAFF
length: 11; V: TRBV19; size: NA; D: NA; J: TRBJ1-1; DNA: TGTGCCAGCAGCCCGGGGACTGAAGCTTTCTTT; CDR3: CASSPGTEAFF
length: 13; V: TRBV20-1; size: NA; D: NA; J: TRBJ2-5; DNA: TGCAGTGCTAGTTGGGGGAAAAAAGAGACCCAGTACTTC; CDR3: CSASWGKKETQYF
length: 16; V: TRBV3-1/TRBV3-2; size: NA; D: NA; J: TRBJ2-3; DNA: TGTGCCAGCAGCCAGACAGCGTCATATAGGGTAGATGGGCAGTATTTT; CDR3: CASSQTASYRVDGQYF
length: 16; V: TRBV4-1; size: NA; D: NA; J: TRBJ2-7; DNA: TGCGCCAGCAGCCAAGATACGGCCCGGACTACCTACGAGCAGTACTTC; CDR3: CASSQDTARTTYEQYF
length: 14; V: TRBV9; size: NA; D: NA; J: TRBJ1-4; DNA: TGTGCCAGCAGCGTAGCGGGGGGCGTTGAAAAACTGTTTTTT; CDR3: CASSVAGGVEKLFF
length: 15; V: TRBV6-5; size: few; D: NA; J: TRBJ1-6; DNA: TGTGCCAGCGCTCGGTCCCGGTTGGCCAATTCACCCCTCCACTTT; CDR3: CASARSRLANSPLHF
length: 15; V: TRBV2; size: NA; D: TRBD1; J: TRBJ2-1; DNA: TGTGCCAGCAGTGCCGGGACAGGGGTCTACAATGAGCAGTTCTTC; CDR3: CASSAGTGVYNEQFF
length: 14; V: TRBV3-1/TRBV3-2; size: NA; D: NA; J: TRBJ1-1; DNA: TGTGCCAGCAGCCCAAGGGTAGGGTGGAATGAAGCTTTCTTT; CDR3: CASSPRVGWNEAFF
length: 14; V: TRBV2; size: once; D: NA; J: TRBJ2-7; DNA: TGTGCCAGCAGTGCGGGCAGGACCTCCTACGAGCAGTACTTC; CDR3: CASSAGRTSYEQYF
length: 19; V: TRBV11-3; size: NA; D: TRBD1; J: TRBJ1-1; DNA: TGTGCCAGCAGCTTAGATCAGGGGGGTTCGAGATCGGGGAACACTGAAGCTTTCTTT; CDR3: CASSLDQGGSRSGNTEAFF
length: 14; V: TRBV6-5; size: NA; D: NA; J: TRBJ1-2; DNA: TGTGCCAGCAGTTGGGGGTTGGGGAACTATGGCTACACCTTC; CDR3: CASSWGLGNYGYTF
length: 14; V: TRBV30; size: NA; D: NA; J: TRBJ1-1; DNA: TGTGCCTGGAGCCTACAGGGATTGGGGACTGAAGCTTTCTTT; CDR3: CAWSLQGLGTEAFF
length: 13; V: TRBV6-2/TRBV6-3; size: NA; D: NA; J: TRBJ1-2; DNA: TGTGCCAGCAGTTACGGGGGTGACTATGGCTACACCTTC; CDR3: CASSYGGDYGYTF
length: 17; V: TRBV19; size: NA; D: NA; J: TRBJ2-3; DNA: TGTGCCAGTAGTATAGATGGTAGGTCGTTAAGCACAGATACGCAGTATTTT; CDR3: CASSIDGRSLSTDTQYF
length: 15; V: TRBV9; size: NA; D: TRBD1; J: TRBJ2-7; DNA: TGTGCCAGCAGAGACGGACAGGGCCCCTCCTACGAGCAGTACTTC; CDR3: CASRDGQGPSYEQYF
length: 14; V: TRBV19; size: NA; D: NA; J: TRBJ1-1; DNA: TGTGCCAGTAGAGCCAGGGGTCTGAACACTGAAGCTTTCTTT; CDR3: CASRARGLNTEAFF
length: 13; V: TRBV19; size: NA; D: NA; J: TRBJ1-5; DNA: TGTGCCAGTAGTCCCCTTAGCAATCAGCCCCAGCATTTT; CDR3: CASSPLSNQPQHF
length: 15; V: TRBV3-1/TRBV3-2; size: NA; D: NA; J: TRBJ1-2; DNA: TGTGCCAGCAGCCAAGTGGCGGGGGGGAGCTATGGCTACACCTTC; CDR3: CASSQVAGGSYGYTF
length: 15; V: TRBV4-2; size: NA; D: NA; J: TRBJ2-1; DNA: TGTGCCAGCAGCCAAGCAGGGAACCCCTACAATGAGCAGTTCTTC; CDR3: CASSQAGNPYNEQFF
length: 12; V: TRBV28; size: NA; D: NA; J: TRBJ1-1; DNA: TGTGCCAGCAGTTTGGTGAACACTGAAGCTTTCTTT; CDR3: CASSLVNTEAFF
length: 15; V: TRBV18; size: once; D: NA; J: TRBJ1-1; DNA: TGTGCCAGCTCACCACGCTGGTCTAGGGACACTGAAGCTTTCTTT; CDR3: CASSPRWSRDTEAFF
length: 13; V: TRBV29-1; size: NA; D: NA; J: TRBJ2-5; DNA: TGCAGCGTTGAAGATCGGAACGGGGAGACCCAGTACTTC; CDR3: CSVEDRNGETQYF
length: 12; V: TRBV9; size: NA; D: NA; J: TRBJ2-4; DNA: TGTGCCAGCAGCGCAGGAAGTAACATTCAGTACTTC; CDR3: CASSAGSNIQYF
length: 13; V: TRBV7-6; size: NA; D: NA; J: TRBJ1-4; DNA: TGTGCCAGCAGCTCAGGAATTAATGAAAAACTGTTTTTT; CDR3: CASSSGINEKLFF
length: 14; V: TRBV6-5; size: NA; D: NA; J: TRBJ1-4; DNA: TGTGCCAGCAGCGCGCGAGCAACTAATGAAAAACTGTTTTTT; CDR3: CASSARATNEKLFF
length: 14; V: TRBV5-4; size: NA; D: TRBD2; J: TRBJ2-5; DNA: TGTGCCAGCAGCTTGGCCCGCGGGGGAGAGACCCAGTACTTC; CDR3: CASSLARGGETQYF
length: 13; V: TRBV10-3; size: NA; D: NA; J: TRBJ1-6; DNA: TGTGCCATCAGTGAGGAGGAGAATTCACCCCTCCACTTT; CDR3: CAISEEENSPLHF
length: 20; V: TRBV24-1; size: NA; D: TRBD2; J: TRBJ2-3; DNA: TGTGCCACCAGTGACCCCCTCGGGGTTTCGGGGGGGACGGGCACAGATACGCAGTATTTT; CDR3: CATSDPLGVSGGTGTDTQYF
length: 12; V: TRBV9; size: NA; D: NA; J: TRBJ1-2; DNA: TGTGCCAGCAGCAACCTAAGGTATGGCTACACCTTC; CDR3: CASSNLRYGYTF
length: 16; V: TRBV3-1/TRBV3-2; size: NA; D: NA; J: TRBJ2-2; DNA: TGTGCCAGCAGCCGAGAGGCCGGGACTGGCACCGGGGAGCTGTTTTTT; CDR3: CASSREAGTGTGELFF
length: 14; V: TRBV27; size: NA; D: NA; J: TRBJ1-1; DNA: TGTGCCAGCAGTTTAGCGGGACCCTACGTGGAAGCTTTCTTT; CDR3: CASSLAGPYVEAFF
length: 15; V: TRBV18; size: NA; D: TRBD2; J: TRBJ2-4; DNA: TGTGCCAGCTCACCGGCTAGCGGGGGACAAAACATTCAGTACTTC; CDR3: CASSPASGGQNIQYF
length: 16; V: TRBV11-3; size: NA; D: TRBD2; J: TRBJ2-1; DNA: TGTGCCAGCAGCTTGTCCACTAGCGGGGCAGGCGATGAGCAGTTCTTC; CDR3: CASSLSTSGAGDEQFF
length: 15; V: TRBV5-8; size: NA; D: NA; J: TRBJ2-7; DNA: TGTGCCAGCAGCTTCCAAGACCAAGGGTGGTACGAGCAGTACTTC; CDR3: CASSFQDQGWYEQYF
length: 14; V: TRBV20-1; size: NA; D: NA; J: TRBJ1-5; DNA: TGCAGTGCTAGTCGACAGCCCCCCAATCAGCCCCAGCATTTT; CDR3: CSASRQPPNQPQHF